One T cell receptor (beta chain) is described in this entry. Its antigen is currently unknown. The CDR3 spans 14 residues. Germline trimming cut 1 base from V and 6 bases from J; bases unmatched to any gene: 6. Germline assignment: CDR1 DFQATT and CDR2 SNEGSKA (reference sequence). A single record per CDR3 protein comes from TCRdb applying MiXCR to the 5' RACE reads. The sample records around 200,000 distinct CDR3 sequences, around 15% being singletons. The data belong to a study of T-cell memory formation after mild COVID-19. Study observations and caveats: The appearance of some responding clones in pre-infection memory suggested that cross-reactive memory joined.

The J gene is TRBJ2-4, the V gene TRBV20-1; 7 nucleotides agree with TRBD1. The clonotype was recovered from an adult woman who had mild COVID-19 (a few samples of this study predate the infection). Cell type and time point are not known. The sequencing input was PBMCs or a T cell subset sorted from them (not recorded which). CDR3 amino acids: CSARATGAGNIQYF. As DNA, the CDR3 is TGCAGTGCTAGAGCCACAGGGGCGGGAAACATTCAGTACTTC.